The clone carrying this T cell receptor beta chain has just a few counts. These data originate in a study of early T cells in non-severe SARS-CoV-2 infection. The junction had 10 bases not matched to a gene; V was cut back by 4 bases and J by 3 bases. The germline CDR1 and CDR2 sequences are MGHRA and YSYEKL. The CDR3 extends over 16 amino acids. TCRdb reanalysed the 5' RACE reads using MiXCR and keeps one entry per CDR3 protein. The sample has about 64,000 distinct CDR3 sequences, roughly 21% seen once. The genes are TRBV4-1 and TRBJ2-7, with 9 bases identical to TRBD2. The source was whole blood, collected at baseline. The TCR was taken from an adult who was a healthcare worker with PCR-confirmed SARS-CoV-2 infection or an uninfected control (not recorded which). This CDR3 is CASSPFPAGGHYEQYF. Here the CDR3 DNA reads TGCGCCAGCAGCCCCTTTCCAGCGGGGGGCCACTACGAGCAGTACTTC.